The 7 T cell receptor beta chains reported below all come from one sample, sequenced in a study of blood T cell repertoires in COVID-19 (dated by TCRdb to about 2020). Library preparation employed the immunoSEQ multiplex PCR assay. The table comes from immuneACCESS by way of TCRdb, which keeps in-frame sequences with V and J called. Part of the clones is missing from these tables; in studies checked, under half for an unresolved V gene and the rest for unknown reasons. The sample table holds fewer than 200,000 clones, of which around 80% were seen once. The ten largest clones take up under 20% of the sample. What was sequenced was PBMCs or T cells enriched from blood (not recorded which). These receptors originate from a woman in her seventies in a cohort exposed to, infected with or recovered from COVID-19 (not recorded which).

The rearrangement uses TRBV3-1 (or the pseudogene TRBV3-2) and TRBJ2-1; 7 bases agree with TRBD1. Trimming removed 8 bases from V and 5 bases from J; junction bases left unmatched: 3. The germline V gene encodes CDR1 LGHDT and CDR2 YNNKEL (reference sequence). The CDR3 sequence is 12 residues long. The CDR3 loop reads CASRDSNNEQFF. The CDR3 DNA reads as TGTGCCAGCCGGGACAGCAACAATGAGCAGTTCTTC.

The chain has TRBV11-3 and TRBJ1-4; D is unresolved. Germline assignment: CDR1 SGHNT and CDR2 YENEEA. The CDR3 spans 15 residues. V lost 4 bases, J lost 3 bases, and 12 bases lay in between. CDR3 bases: TGTGCCAGCAGCTCGACTTACGCTGCTAATGAAAAACTGTTTTTT. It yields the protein CASSSTYAANEKLFF. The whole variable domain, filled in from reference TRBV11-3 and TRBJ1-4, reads EAGVVQSPRYKIIEKKQPVAFWCNPISGHNTLYWYLQNLGQGPELLIRYENEEAVDDSQLPKDRFSAERLKGVDSTLKIQPAELGDSAVYLCASSSTYAANEKLFFGSGTQLSVL.

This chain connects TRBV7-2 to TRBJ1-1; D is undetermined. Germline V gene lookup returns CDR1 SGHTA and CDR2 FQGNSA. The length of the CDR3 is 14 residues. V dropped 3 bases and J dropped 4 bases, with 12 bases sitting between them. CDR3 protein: CASSFSGEGTEAFF. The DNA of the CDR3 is TGTGCCAGCAGCTTCAGCGGGGAGGGCACTGAAGCTTTCTTT.

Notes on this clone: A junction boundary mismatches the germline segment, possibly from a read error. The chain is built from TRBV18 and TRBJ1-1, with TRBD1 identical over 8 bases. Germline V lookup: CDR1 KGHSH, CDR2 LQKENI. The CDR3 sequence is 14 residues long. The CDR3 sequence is CASSPQGANSEAFF. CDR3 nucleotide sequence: TGTGCCAGCTCACCCCAGGGGGCGAACTCTGAAGCTTTCTTT.

CDR3 loop: CASSEGQISPLHF. CDR3 nucleotides: TGTGCCAGCAGTGAGGGCCAAATCTCACCCCTCCACTTT. The gene calls are TRBV6-4 and TRBJ1-6, with unresolved D. This CDR3 is 13 amino acids long. Trimming removed 3 bases from V and 10 bases from J, with 10 bases in between. Germline values: CDR1 MRHNA, CDR2 SNTAGT.

The CDR3 coding sequence is TGTGCCAGCTATGACAGGGGCCGTAATGAAAAACTGTTTTTT. Amino acids: CASYDRGRNEKLFF. The chain joins TRBV19 to TRBJ1-4, with 8 bases fitting TRBD1. CDR1 is LNHDA and CDR2 is SQIVND in the germline V gene (reference sequence). The CDR3 is made up of 14 amino acids. V was clipped by 9 bases and J by 4 bases; unmatched bases: 7.

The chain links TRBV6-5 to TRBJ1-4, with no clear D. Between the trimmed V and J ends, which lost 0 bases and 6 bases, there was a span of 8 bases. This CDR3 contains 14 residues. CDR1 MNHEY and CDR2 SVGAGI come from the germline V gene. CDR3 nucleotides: TGTGCCAGCAGTTACTCGCCGCTATATGAAAAACTGTTTTTT. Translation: CASSYSPLYEKLFF.